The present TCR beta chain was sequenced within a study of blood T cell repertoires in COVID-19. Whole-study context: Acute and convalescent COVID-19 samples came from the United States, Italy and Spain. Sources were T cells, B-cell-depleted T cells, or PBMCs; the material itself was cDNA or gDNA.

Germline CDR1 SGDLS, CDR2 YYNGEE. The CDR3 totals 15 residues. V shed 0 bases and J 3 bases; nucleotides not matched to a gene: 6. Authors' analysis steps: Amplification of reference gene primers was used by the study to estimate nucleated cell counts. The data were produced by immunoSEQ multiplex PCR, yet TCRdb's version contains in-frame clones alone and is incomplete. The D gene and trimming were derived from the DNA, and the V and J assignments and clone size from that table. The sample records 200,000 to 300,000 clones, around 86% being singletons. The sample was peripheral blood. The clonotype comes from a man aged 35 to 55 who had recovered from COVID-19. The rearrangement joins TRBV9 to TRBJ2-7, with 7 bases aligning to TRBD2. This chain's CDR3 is CASSVGPSGNYEQYF. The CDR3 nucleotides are TGTGCCAGCAGCGTAGGCCCTAGCGGTAACTACGAGCAGTACTTC.